Presented here are 14 T cell receptor beta chains from one specimen sequenced in a study of human T cells and chemical hapten exposure. Regarding time point: pre-sensitization, week 0. The treatment is: therapeutic diphenylcyclopropenone sensitization with weekly scalp DPC. TCRdb redid the calling of the RACE reads with MiXCR, one entry per CDR3 protein. Of under 300,000 distinct CDR3 sequences in the sample, approximately 8% were seen once. Sequenced here: whole blood, sampled in connection with sensitization to the hapten diphenylcyclopropenone (DPC). The receptors were sampled from a man aged 18-30 years with alopecia areata. Some clones in this sample may be carry-over from other donors' samples.

The V and J genes are TRBV7-9 and TRBJ2-5; D might be TRBD2 (6 bases). Looked up from germline, CDR1 is SEHNR and CDR2 is FQNEAQ (reference sequence). With 5 bases removed from V and 1 base from J, the gap between germline ends came to 11 bases. CDR3 length equals 14 residues. Here the CDR3 DNA reads TGTGCCAGCAGCCCTTGGACTACCCAAGAGACCCAGTACTTC. It codes for CASSPWTTQETQYF.

This chain joins TRBV7-9 and TRBJ1-5; D is possibly TRBD1 (5 bases). The CDR3 is 17 amino acids. The V gene's germline CDR1 is SEHNR and CDR2 FQNEAQ (reference sequence). V lost 4 bases, J lost 4 bases, and 20 bases lay in between. CDR3 coding DNA: TGTGCCAGCAGCTCGACTTCAGGGAGGAGAGGAAATCAGCCCCAGCATTTT. Translated, it gives CASSSTSGRRGNQPQHF.

V and J are TRBV7-9 and TRBJ1-6, with 8 bases identical to TRBD1. Germline V CDR1 and CDR2: SEHNR, FQNEAQ (reference sequence). With V trimmed by 4 bases and J by 4 bases, 3 bases remained unmatched. The CDR3 spans 15 residues. The CDR3 bases are TGTGCCAGCAGCTACGGGACAGGATATAATTCACCCCTCCACTTT. This sequence encodes CASSYGTGYNSPLHF.

In this sample, this clonotype turned up a few times. The rearrangement links TRBV6-6 to TRBJ1-2, with D perhaps matching TRBD1 (5 bases). Germline assignment: CDR1 MNHNY and CDR2 SVGAGI (reference sequence). The CDR3 runs 14 residues. Trimming left V 6 bases short and J 4 bases short, with 15 bases between. CDR3 sequence: CASSRRDSVYGYTF. The CDR3 bases are TGTGCCAGCAGCCGACGCGACAGTGTCTATGGCTACACCTTC.

This clonotype was counted many times. The chain couples TRBV4-1 to TRBJ2-2; maybe TRBD1 (7 bases). The CDR3 runs 16 residues. Germline loops: CDR1 MGHRA, CDR2 YSYEKL. V was clipped by 8 bases and J by 4 bases, with 20 bases between them. CDR3 sequence: CASLQSRGVGTGELFF. The DNA for the CDR3 is TGCGCCAGCCTCCAGAGCAGGGGGGTAGGCACCGGGGAGCTGTTTTTT.

This chain uses TRBV7-2 with TRBJ2-1; D remains ambiguous. Germline lookup yields CDR1 SGHTA and CDR2 FQGNSA. Trimming stripped 8 bases from V and 6 bases from J, with 17 bases between. This CDR3 has 14 residues. The chain's CDR3 is CASSRNLESNEQFF. The CDR3 bases are TGTGCCAGCTCCCGTAATTTAGAGTCCAATGAGCAGTTCTTC.

This clonotype was found many times. The chain employs TRBV15 and TRBJ2-2, with D tentatively TRBD2 (6 bases). Germline assignment: CDR1 LNHNV and CDR2 YYDKDF (reference sequence). V was shortened by 0 bases and J by 7 bases, with 12 bases between the two germline ends. The CDR3 is 15 residues long. CDR3 DNA: TGTGCCACCAGCAGAGATCGAACCGGGGGCGGGGAGCTGTTTTTT. Its translation: CATSRDRTGGGELFF.

This clonotype was seen a few times. V is TRBV5-4 and J is TRBJ2-5, with D perhaps TRBD2 (6 bases). The CDR3 has 13 residues. From germline, CDR1 is SGHNT and CDR2 YYREEE (reference sequence). V lost 2 bases and J 5 bases, leaving 10 bases between the germline ends. In DNA, the CDR3 is TGTGCCAGCAGCTTAACTAGCCAGGAGACCCAGTACTTC. The encoded protein is CASSLTSQETQYF.

This clonotype occurred a few times. This chain connects TRBV12-3 or TRBV12-4 to TRBJ1-2; possibly TRBD1 for D (5 bases). CDR3 length: 14 residues. V gave up 6 bases and J gave up 4 bases, with 15 bases separating them. The CDR3 DNA reads TGTGCCAGCAGAACCCAGGGACGGCCCTATGGCTACACCTTC. This codes for CASRTQGRPYGYTF.

This clonotype has a handful of counts. This chain connects TRBV4-3 to TRBJ2-1, with 12 bases that match TRBD2. V was pared by 0 bases and J by 8 bases, with 5 bases of the junction left unmatched. The CDR3 has 16 amino acids. Per the germline V gene, CDR1 is LGHNA and CDR2 is YSLEER. The CDR3 DNA sequence: TGCGCCAGCAGCCAAGAGCCTAGCGGGGGGGCCCATGAGCAGTTCTTC. It translates to CASSQEPSGGAHEQFF.

The table lists this clonotype with many counts. The chain recombines TRBV5-1 with TRBJ1-1, with D perhaps TRBD1 (5 bases). The CDR3 spans 15 residues. Per the germline V gene, CDR1 is SGHRS and CDR2 is YFSETQ. V was clipped by 3 bases and J by 2 bases, with 14 bases between them. The chain's CDR3 is CASSSGLRANTEAFF. CDR3 in DNA: TGCGCCAGCAGCTCGGGGCTCAGGGCAAACACTGAAGCTTTCTTT.

This clonotype was counted between two and nine times. The chain employs TRBV27 and TRBJ2-5; weak D call: TRBD2 (5 bases). V was clipped by 2 bases and J by 7 bases, with 11 bases between them. Germline V gives CDR1 MNHEY, CDR2 SMNVEV (reference sequence). This CDR3 comprises 13 residues. CDR3 coding DNA: TGTGCCAGCAGTTTAGAAGCTCGGGGGACCCAGTACTTC. Its translation is CASSLEARGTQYF.

A few counts support this clonotype. The chain recombines TRBV5-1 with TRBJ2-7; D ambiguous. The CDR3 loop spans 16 amino acids. V dropped 0 bases and J dropped 4 bases, with 17 bases sitting between them. Germline CDR1 and CDR2: SGHRS and YFSETQ. DNA of the CDR3: TGCGCCAGCAGCTTGGGGACCCTTGGGTTTGGATACGAGCAGTACGTC. Its translation is CASSLGTLGFGYEQYV.

This clonotype was seen at least ten times. The J gene is TRBJ2-2, the V gene TRBV6-2 or TRBV6-3; 7 nucleotides line up with TRBD1. The CDR3 has 15 amino acids. Germline V gene sequence: CDR1 MNHEY, CDR2 SVGEGT. The trim removed 6 bases at V and 3 bases at J, leaving 7 bases unmatched. The CDR3 bases are TGTGCCAGCAGAGCCGGGACAGAGCACACCGGGGAGCTGTTTTTT. Protein: CASRAGTEHTGELFF.